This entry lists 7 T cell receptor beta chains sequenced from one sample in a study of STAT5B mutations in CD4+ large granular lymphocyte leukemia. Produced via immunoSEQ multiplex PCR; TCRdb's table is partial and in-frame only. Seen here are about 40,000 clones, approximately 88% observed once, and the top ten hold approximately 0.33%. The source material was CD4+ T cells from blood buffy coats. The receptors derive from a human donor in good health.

CDR3 sequence reads: CAISGAAGQPQHF. In nucleotides, the CDR3 is TGTGCCATCAGTGGAGCCGCAGGTCAGCCCCAGCATTTT. The genes are TRBV10-3 and TRBJ1-5; no clear D gene. The CDR3 loop spans 13 amino acids. The germline V and J ends were trimmed by 4 bases and 6 bases, with 10 bases remaining between them. The germline gives CDR1 ENHRY, CDR2 SYGVKD.

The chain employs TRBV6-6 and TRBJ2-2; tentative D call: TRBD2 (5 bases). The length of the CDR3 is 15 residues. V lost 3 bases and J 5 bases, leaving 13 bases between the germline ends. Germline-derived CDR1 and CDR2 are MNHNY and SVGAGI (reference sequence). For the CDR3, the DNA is TGTGCCAGCAGTTATATCAGGCGAGGGACCGGGGAGCTGTTTTTT. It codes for CASSYIRRGTGELFF.

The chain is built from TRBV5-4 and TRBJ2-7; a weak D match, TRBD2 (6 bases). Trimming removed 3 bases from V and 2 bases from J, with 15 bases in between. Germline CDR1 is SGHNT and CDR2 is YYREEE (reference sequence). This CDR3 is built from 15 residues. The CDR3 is CASSSTGTLTYEQYF. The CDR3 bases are TGTGCCAGCAGCTCGACCGGGACTCTTACCTACGAGCAGTACTTC. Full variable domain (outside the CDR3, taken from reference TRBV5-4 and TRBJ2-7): ETGVTQSPTHLIKTRGQQVTLRCSSQSGHNTVSWYQQALGQGPQFIFQYYREEENGRGNFPPRFSGLQFPNYSSELNVNALELDDSALYLCASSSTGTLTYEQYFGPGTRLTVT.

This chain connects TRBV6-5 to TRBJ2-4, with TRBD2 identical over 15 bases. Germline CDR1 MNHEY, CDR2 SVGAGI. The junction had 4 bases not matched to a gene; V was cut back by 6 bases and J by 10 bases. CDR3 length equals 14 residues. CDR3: CASSDGLAGGIQYF. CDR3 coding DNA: TGTGCCAGCAGCGACGGACTAGCGGGAGGGATTCAGTACTTC.

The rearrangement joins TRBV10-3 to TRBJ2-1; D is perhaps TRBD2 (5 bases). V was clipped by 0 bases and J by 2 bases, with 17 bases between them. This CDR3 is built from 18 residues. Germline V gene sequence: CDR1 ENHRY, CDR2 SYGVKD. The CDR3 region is CAISESRASQRTYNEQFF. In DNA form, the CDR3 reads TGTGCCATCAGTGAGTCTCGGGCTAGCCAGCGGACCTACAATGAGCAGTTCTTC.

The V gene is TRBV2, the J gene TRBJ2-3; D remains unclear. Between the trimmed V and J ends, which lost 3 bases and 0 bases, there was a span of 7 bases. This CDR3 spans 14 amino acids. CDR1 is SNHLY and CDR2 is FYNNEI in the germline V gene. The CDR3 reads CASSDGGSTDTQYF. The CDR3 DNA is TGTGCCAGCAGTGATGGCGGTAGCACAGATACGCAGTATTTT.

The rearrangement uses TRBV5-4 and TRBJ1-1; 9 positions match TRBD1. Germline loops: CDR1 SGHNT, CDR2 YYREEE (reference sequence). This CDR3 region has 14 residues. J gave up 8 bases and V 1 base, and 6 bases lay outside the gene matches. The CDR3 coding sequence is TGTGCCAGCAGCTTGTGGGGACAGGGCCAAGAAGCTTTCTTT. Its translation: CASSLWGQGQEAFF.